These T cell receptor beta chains were read from a single sample in a study of blood T cell repertoires in COVID-19. Data came from immunoSEQ multiplex PCR; TCRdb stores just in-frame clones and leaves some out. The table lists 100,000 to 150,000 clones, around nine tenths of them singletons. Sequencing was done on a sample of peripheral blood. Receptor source: a man in his 70s with active COVID-19. Both conserved end residues are part of each CDR3. The D gene is left open where the match is weak.

CDR3 length	V gene	J gene	D gene	CDR3 DNA	CDR3 protein
15	TRBV28	TRBJ2-3	TRBD2	TGTGCCAGCAGTTATGGGACTAGCGGCACAGATACGCAGTATTTT	CASSYGTSGTDTQYF
15	TRBV3-1/TRBV3-2	TRBJ2-7	TRBD1	TGTGCCAGCAGCCAAGCCCCGGGACAGATCTACGAGCAGTACTTC	CASSQAPGQIYEQYF
15	TRBV6-1	TRBJ2-1	TRBD2	TGTGCCAGCTGGGGGAGGGACTCCTCCTACAATGAGCAGTTCTTC	CASWGRDSSYNEQFF
18	TRBV27	TRBJ2-3	TRBD2	TGTGCCAGCACCCTCGTAAATTTAGCGGGAGGGCCAACAGATACGCAGTATTTT	CASTLVNLAGGPTDTQYF
12	TRBV24-1	TRBJ2-1	-	TGTGCCACCACGAGCGCCTACAATGAGCAGTTCTTC	CATTSAYNEQFF
15	TRBV28	TRBJ2-5	TRBD1	TGTGCCAGCAGTCAACAGGGGGCTCTGGGGGAGACCCAGTACTTC	CASSQQGALGETQYF
11	TRBV6-5	TRBJ2-7	-	TGTGCCAGCACGTTCGGGGGCGAGCAGTACTTC	CASTFGGEQYF
14	TRBV4-2	TRBJ2-3	-	TGTGCCAGCAGTCCAGGGGAAAGCACAGATACGCAGTATTTT	CASSPGESTDTQYF
19	TRBV5-6	TRBJ2-4	TRBD1	TGTGCCAGCAGCTTGTTTCGGGGGAGACAGGGGGAAATCAAAAACATTCAGTACTTC	CASSLFRGRQGEIKNIQYF
15	TRBV19	TRBJ2-7	TRBD2	TGTGCCAGTAGTATTAGGCCTAGCGGGAGCGGAGAGCAGTACTTC	CASSIRPSGSGEQYF
12	TRBV5-1	TRBJ2-7	-	TGCGCCAGCAGGGACACTTTCTACGAGCAGTACTTC	CASRDTFYEQYF
16	TRBV7-9	TRBJ2-2	TRBD1	TGTGCCAGCAGCTTAAGACAGGGGGCTCGGACCGGGGAGCTGTTTTTT	CASSLRQGARTGELFF
14	TRBV5-4	TRBJ2-7	-	TGTGCCAGCAGCTCGGGTGGACTGGCCTACGAGCAGTACTTC	CASSSGGLAYEQYF
15	TRBV5-1	TRBJ2-2	TRBD2	TGCGCCAGTCAGGGGACTAGCGGGAACACCGGGGAGCTGTTTTTT	CASQGTSGNTGELFF
15	TRBV5-1	TRBJ1-1	-	TGCGCCAGCAGCTTGGAACAGGCGAAGAACACTGAAGCTTTCTTT	CASSLEQAKNTEAFF